This entry features one T cell receptor (beta chain) sequence. Its antigen is as yet unknown. This entry is derived from a study of Ad26.COV2.S vaccination and SARS-CoV-2 variants. Study in general: Each vaccinee took Ad26.COV2.S intramuscularly, once or twice 56 days apart.

The CDR3 spans 12 residues. V lost 4 bases and J 5 bases, leaving 5 bases between the germline ends. The germline V gene has CDR1 KGHSH and CDR2 LQKENI. Here immunoSEQ multiplex PCR was the method, and the copy in TCRdb shows in-frame clones only, minus some. The sample carries about 400,000 clones, roughly four fifths recorded once. Treatment in this sample: 15 to 20 received Ad26.COV2.S at low or high dose, single or two shots; several received placebo; per-sample allocation not given. After the first vaccine or placebo injection, samples were drawn on day 63. It was an adult aged 18-55 years in Boston who was the donor. Notes on the study in general: Spike-specific TCR breadth in vaccine recipients exceeded that seen in placebo recipients.

The receptor was derived from a person aged 18 to 59 who received the Ad26.COV2.S COVID-19 vaccine or a placebo. This chain connects TRBV18 to TRBJ2-2; D call uncertain. The sample was peripheral blood, taken in a trial of Ad26.COV2.S vaccine versus placebo. For the CDR3, the DNA is TGTGCCAGCTCACTCTTTACCGGGGAGCTGTTTTTT. This translates into CASSLFTGELFF.